This T cell receptor (beta chain) derives from a study of blood T cell repertoires in COVID-19. At the level of the study: Material from acute and convalescent COVID-19 was sourced from the United States, Italy and Spain. The cDNA or gDNA used as material had been derived from T cells, B-cell-depleted T cells, or PBMCs.

There are 15 residues in the CDR3. Trimming removed 6 bases at V and 5 bases at J, with 17 bases between. The germline CDR1 and CDR2 sequences are MNHNY and SVGAGI (reference sequence). This table comes from immunoSEQ multiplex PCR, and its TCRdb copy is limited to in-frame clones, with some not included. The sample has roughly 15,000 clones, around 91% seen once. This clone has just a few counts. The V and J genes are TRBV6-6 and TRBJ2-4, with D maybe TRBD1 (5 bases). The origin of this receptor is a man between 60 and 75 years old with active COVID-19. The sample consisted of peripheral blood. CDR3 loop: CASSLDRNEENIQYF. The CDR3 DNA reads as TGTGCCAGCAGCTTAGACAGAAATGAGGAAAACATTCAGTACTTC.